Listed below are T cell receptor beta chains from one sample, sequenced in a study of naive and memory T cell subsets. From the UMI-ligation and nested PCR reads, TCRdb called clonotypes with MiXCR, one entry per CDR3 protein. The top ten clones hold 0.14% of a sample with 130,000 to 150,000 distinct CDR3 sequences, over 15% of them seen once. Sample: naive CD4+ T cells from blood. The source of these receptors is a human donor in good health. Each CDR3 is given with its conserved first and last residue. A D gene is named only where the DNA matches it firmly. The size field is filled for only some rows; it gives once, few, many or a size class.

clone size	D gene	V gene	J gene	CDR3 DNA	CDR3 protein
NA	TRBD2	TRBV3-1	TRBJ2-3	TGTGCCAGCAGCCAAGAAATACTAGCGGGAACCACAGATACGCAGTATTTT	CASSQEILAGTTDTQYF
NA	NA	TRBV20-1	TRBJ2-1	TGCAGTGGCGGCAATGAGCAGTTCTTC	CSGGNEQFF
few	NA	TRBV7-3	TRBJ2-3	TGTGCCAGCAGCCCACAAATCCGGGACTTTCCAGATACGCAGTATTTT	CASSPQIRDFPDTQYF
many	NA	TRBV6-6	TRBJ2-7	TGTGCCAGCAGCGGCAACTCCTACGAGCAGTACTTC	CASSGNSYEQYF
few	TRBD2	TRBV5-1	TRBJ2-1	TGCGCCAGCAGTTCCGCCGGGACTACCCGGAACAATGAGCAGTTCTTC	CASSSAGTTRNNEQFF
NA	NA	TRBV12-5	TRBJ1-1	TGTGCTAGTGGTCCAAACCGGGGGAACACTGAAGCTTTCTTT	CASGPNRGNTEAFF
many	NA	TRBV11-2	TRBJ2-1	TGTGCCAGCAGTGGCGGGACCTACAATGAGCAGTTCTTC	CASSGGTYNEQFF
few	NA	TRBV29-1	TRBJ1-2	TGCAGCGTTAAACAGGGATCTGGCTACACCTTC	CSVKQGSGYTF
NA	NA	TRBV20-1	TRBJ2-5	TGCAGTGCTAGACCAGGCGGGCTTAAAGAGACCCAGTACTTC	CSARPGGLKETQYF
NA	NA	TRBV7-2	TRBJ1-3	TGTGCCAGCAGCAAAACGGACAACTCTGGAAACACCATATATTTT	CASSKTDNSGNTIYF
NA	NA	TRBV20-1	TRBJ2-6	TGCAGTGCTTTTCTAGGCCGTTCTGGGGCCAACGTCCTGACTTTC	CSAFLGRSGANVLTF
NA	NA	TRBV4-2	TRBJ1-5	TGTGCCAGCAGCCAATTGTCGCAGGGAAATCAGCCCCAGCATTTT	CASSQLSQGNQPQHF
few	TRBD2	TRBV7-9	TRBJ2-1	TGTGCCAGCAGCCTACGTGCTAGCGGGAACAATGAGCAGTTCTTC	CASSLRASGNNEQFF
many	TRBD1	TRBV2	TRBJ2-7	TGTGCCAGCAGGTTTGGACAGGGGGACATCGAGCAGTACTTC	CASRFGQGDIEQYF
few	NA	TRBV20-1	TRBJ2-1	TGCAGTGCTAGAGATCGCCTAGAAGTGTTCTTC	CSARDRLEVFF
NA	NA	TRBV20-1	TRBJ1-3	TGCAGTGCGACGGGGGTGGTTGGAAACACCATATATTTT	CSATGVVGNTIYF
NA	NA	TRBV11-2	TRBJ2-5	TGTGCCAGCAGCAGGCTACCGGGACGCCACTCCCAGTACTTC	CASSRLPGRHSQYF
many	NA	TRBV6-6	TRBJ2-5	TGTGCCAGCAGTTACTCGGGACGGGTCCAAGAGACCCAGTACTTC	CASSYSGRVQETQYF
NA	NA	TRBV28	TRBJ2-1	TGTGCCAGCAGTTCGGGCTTTGGTGAGCAGTTCTTC	CASSSGFGEQFF
many	TRBD2	TRBV7-2	TRBJ2-3	TGTGCCAGCACACCTCATAGCGGGGCTAGCACAGATACGCAGTATTTT	CASTPHSGASTDTQYF
many	NA	TRBV11-2	TRBJ2-1	TGTGCCAGCAGCTTAGCACTAGCTCAAGCAGACAATGAGCAGTTCTTC	CASSLALAQADNEQFF
NA	TRBD1	TRBV6-5	TRBJ1-2	TGTGCCAGCAGTTACAGAGGGGGCGCCTGGCGGGGGACCTCTAACTATGGCTACACCTTC	CASSYRGGAWRGTSNYGYTF
few	NA	TRBV19	TRBJ2-7	TGTGCCAGTAGTATAGATCTTGTGGCTAGAGGCGGGGTCTCCTACGAGCAGTACTTC	CASSIDLVARGGVSYEQYF
NA	NA	TRBV12-3/TRBV12-4	TRBJ1-3	TGTGCCAGCAGTTTTGGCGGCAACGGAAACACCATATATTTT	CASSFGGNGNTIYF
few	NA	TRBV6-5	TRBJ2-7	TGTGCCAGCAGTTCCGGACAGACCTACGAGCAGTACTTC	CASSSGQTYEQYF
NA	NA	TRBV12-3/TRBV12-4	TRBJ1-5	TGTGCCACCCAACTCAGGGAGGGCAATCAGCCCCAGCATTTT	CATQLREGNQPQHF
few	NA	TRBV6-1	TRBJ2-5	TGTGCCAGCAGGCCCCGGGGGGAGACCCAGTACTTC	CASRPRGETQYF
NA	NA	TRBV3-1	TRBJ2-1	TGTGCCAGCAGCCTTCGGGACGTCAATGAGCAGTTCTTC	CASSLRDVNEQFF
NA	NA	TRBV29-1	TRBJ2-5	TGCAGCGTTAGGCACGGGCAAGAGACCCAGTACTTC	CSVRHGQETQYF
few	TRBD1	TRBV23-1	TRBJ2-3	TGCGCCAGCAGTCGGATCAGGGGGCCTAAAGATACGCAGTATTTT	CASSRIRGPKDTQYF
NA	TRBD1	TRBV9	TRBJ1-1	TGTGCCAGCAGCATCCAGGGGGGGACTGAAGCTTTCTTT	CASSIQGGTEAFF
NA	TRBD1	TRBV7-9	TRBJ2-3	TGTGCCAGCAGCTCTCTGGAGGGACAGGGGGCGAAAGATACGCAGTATTTT	CASSSLEGQGAKDTQYF
NA	TRBD2	TRBV20-1	TRBJ2-3	TGCAGTGCTAGCAGCGGGCTAGCGGGAAGCACAGATACGCAGTATTTT	CSASSGLAGSTDTQYF
NA	NA	TRBV19	TRBJ2-4	TGTGCCAGTACCGAAGGTAGGGCGAGAATTCAGTACTTC	CASTEGRARIQYF
many	NA	TRBV28	TRBJ2-3	TGTGCCAGCAGCCGTGGGCAGACAGATACGCAGTATTTT	CASSRGQTDTQYF
few	NA	TRBV2	TRBJ1-5	TGTGCCAGCACTTGGGCTGCAAATCAGCCCCAGCATTTT	CASTWAANQPQHF
NA	TRBD1	TRBV29-1	TRBJ1-5	TGCAGCGTTGGACAGGGCGACGGCCAGCCCCAGCATTTT	CSVGQGDGQPQHF